This T cell receptor beta chain was captured in a study of T cell repertoires in cytomegalovirus infection. Looking at the study overall: Well-studied HLA-B-restricted CMV epitopes were used in the study alongside recently identified HLA-C-restricted ones. TCR beta signatures that were public indicated CMV infection and matching HLA type.

V lost 10 bases, J lost 0 bases, and 11 bases lay in between. This CDR3 spans 13 amino acids. Looked up from germline, CDR1 is MNHEY and CDR2 is SMNVEV (reference sequence). This clonotype has ten or more counts. Its specificity is not known. MiXCR, run by TCRdb on the reads, gives a single entry per CDR3 protein. The data show about 770,000 distinct CDR3 sequences, with 29% seen just once and around 13% held by the top ten. Overall study findings and caveats: The ex vivo response was dominated by HLA-C-restricted CMV-specific TCR beta clonotypes.

The V call is TRBV27, the J call TRBJ2-3; TRBD2 might be the D (5 bases). This clonotype originated in a human donor in good health (CMV status not recorded). Some clones in this sample may be carry-over from other donors' samples. Specimen: cultured CD8+ T cells from PBMCs, collected from culture after CMV antigen stimulation. The CDR3 protein is CAIWTGSTDTQYF. DNA of the CDR3: TGTGCCATCTGGACGGGGAGCACAGATACGCAGTATTTT.